The following is a TCR beta chain sequence with its context. Its specific antigen is unknown. One base away there is no much larger clone; base qualities are not given. The data derive from a study of OX40 agonist ivuxolimab in advanced cancers. With respect to the entire study: The costimulatory receptor OX40 (CD134) was targeted by ivuxolimab, a fully human IgG2 agonistic monoclonal antibody. Intravenous ivuxolimab was administered to patients every 2 weeks at six dose levels: 0.01, 0.1, 0.3, 1.5, 3 and 10 mg/kg. Of the roughly 51 patients in dose escalation, some 19 had hepatocellular carcinoma, roughly 15 had melanoma, 9 had renal cell carcinoma and 9 had head and neck cancer. In the dose-escalation cohort, more than 75% of patients were male, and the mean age was approximately 60 years, with a range of roughly 23 to 85. Prior anti-PD-1, anti-PD-L1 or anti-CTLA-4 therapy was permitted, and checkpoint inhibitors had been received by under 50% of dose-escalation patients. Partial responses occurred in three dose-escalation patients, of whom one had hepatocellular carcinoma and two had cutaneous melanoma. The purpose of peripheral TCRbeta sequencing was to test whether ivuxolimab changed TCR sequence diversity and led to clonal T-cell expansion. The monotherapy dose-escalation portion (N ≈ 52 patients) of the phase I ivuxolimab trial is reported in the paper. General findings and caveats noted by the study authors: On average, CD8+ T cells showed more expanded clones than CD4+ T cells after ivuxolimab. Low levels of normalized T-cell clonal expansion were also shown by some nonresponding patients. Which antigens the clonally expanded peripheral T cells were specific for was not determined. In the 0.1-3.0 mg/kg groups, partial responders were among the patients with the lowest normalized peripheral clonal expansion, particularly in CD8+ T cells. At doses of 0.1 to 3.0 mg/kg, clonal expansion of both CD4+ and CD8+ T cells in blood was seen between baseline and week 6.

Cut back by 4 bases and 1 base, the V and J ends lie 8 bases apart. The CDR3 goes from the cysteine to the phenylalanine over 15 residues. Only the CDR3 portion is preserved as DNA: 45 bases, with reading frame beginning at the first base. The germline V gene (reference sequence) sets CDR1 to LNHDA and CDR2 to SQIVND. The trial excluded patients who had a history of autoimmune disease or who were on systemic immunosuppression. Peripheral blood for TCR sequencing was collected from all dose cohorts at baseline, on cycle 4 day 1, and on cycle 7 day 1. Samples were obtained from an open-label, multicenter, first-in-human phase I dose-escalation trial of ivuxolimab. Adults with locally advanced or metastatic melanoma, renal cell carcinoma, hepatocellular carcinoma or head and neck squamous cell carcinoma were enrolled in the trial. Before TCR sequencing, CD4+ and CD8+ T cells were separately sorted from peripheral blood.

Genomic DNA was extracted from sorted cells for sequencing of the TCRbeta CDR3 region. The immunoSEQ Assay was used to sequence the TCRbeta CDR3 regions. In TCRdb, the immuneACCESS table is reduced to in-frame sequences with V and J assigned. These tables do not hold every clone; where another copy was compared, an unresolved V gene accounts for under half, and the others remain unexplained. This sample comprises tens of thousands of clones, roughly nine tenths of them detected only once. The ten biggest clones cover 1.1% of the sample. The TCR was taken from an adult with an advanced solid tumor such as melanoma, head and neck, liver or kidney cancer. Sequencing was performed on CD4+ or CD8+ T cells sorted from blood, taken in a trial of the OX40 agonist ivuxolimab. Rearrangement joined TRBV19 to TRBJ2-6, with the D gene uncertain. This receptor carries the CDR3 CASSTYGSGANVLTF. Here is the DNA: TGTGCCAGTAGTACGTACGGGTCTGGGGCCAACGTCCTGACTTTC.